What follows is one T cell receptor beta chain and its context. Its antigen is as yet unknown. The sample is drawn from a study of vaccination effects on CD4 cells after COVID-19. Study-wide points: By a late point after vaccination, infection- and vaccine-induced clones had shrunk markedly through clonal contraction. The study had few convalescent patients and no early post-infection timepoints.

Method: immunoSEQ multiplex PCR; TCRdb's copy keeps in-frame clones and lacks some. Here the sample spans tens of thousands of clones, roughly 70% being singletons. CDR3 size: 13 residues. Trimming cost V 6 bases and J 2 bases, with 8 bases left between them. From germline, CDR1 is MNHEY and CDR2 SVGAGI. Pools of viral peptides were used by the ViraFEST assay to expand antigen-specific CD4+ T cells ahead of sequencing. CD4+ T cells were isolated after less than 13 days of culture. Nucleocapsid antibodies were negative in the vaccine recipients, who had never had SARS-CoV-2 infection. The receptor was isolated from a human donor who received a COVID-19 vaccine. V gene TRBV6-5 combines with J gene TRBJ1-5; D is unresolved. Sequences were derived from CD4+ T cells from PBMCs cultured with SARS-CoV-2 spike peptides, sampled before COVID-19 vaccination. The CDR3: CASRISGNQPQHF. The CDR3 nucleotides are TGTGCCAGCAGGATTAGCGGCAATCAGCCCCAGCATTTT.